These 12 T cell receptor beta chains were sequenced from one sample in a study of cytomegalovirus exposure and HLA in healthy donors. It was with 60 Vbeta and 13 Jbeta primers that the PCR ran. Generated by immunoSEQ multiplex PCR, the TCRdb table keeps only in-frame clones and is missing some. The table shows approximately 170,000 clones, with approximately 62% occurring only once. Sequenced sample: PBMCs. These receptors came from a man aged 50 to 59 in good health and CMV-seronegative.

CDR3: CASSSRDSYYEQYF. In nucleotides, the CDR3 is TGCGCCAGCAGCTCCCGGGACAGCTACTACGAGCAGTACTTC. The chain uses TRBV5-1 and TRBJ2-7, with 7 bases matching TRBD1. Germline V gives CDR1 SGHRS, CDR2 YFSETQ. V shed 3 bases, J shed 3 bases, and the junction held 6 bases outside the gene matches. CDR3 length: 14 amino acids.

The gene calls are TRBV5-7 and TRBJ1-2, with 7 positions matching TRBD1. TRBV5-7 is identified as an open reading frame with a role that is uncertain. CDR3 length: 13 amino acids. V lost 8 bases to trimming and J lost 14 bases; unmatched junction nucleotides: 18. In nucleotides, the CDR3 is TGTGCCAGGGTGGGGTTACTAAGACAGGGTAGTACCTTC. Encoded protein: CARVGLLRQGSTF.

The J gene is TRBJ2-1, the V gene TRBV2, with TRBD2 matching 8 bases. Germline V CDR1 and CDR2: SNHLY, FYNNEI. The CDR3 has 15 residues. J was trimmed by 3 bases and V by 7 bases; bases with no gene match: 8. The CDR3 loop is CASKPPGGLYNEQFF. The DNA for the CDR3 is TGTGCCAGCAAGCCGCCGGGGGGGCTCTACAATGAGCAGTTCTTC.

V usage is TRBV5-1 and J usage is TRBJ2-3; 7 bases map to TRBD1. This CDR3 comprises 15 residues. Germline V gene data show CDR1 as SGHRS and CDR2 as YFSETQ. After removal of 0 bases from V and 0 bases from J, the junction contained 1 base not matched to a gene. The CDR3 region has the DNA TGCGCCAGCAGCTTGGGACAGGGAAGCACAGATACGCAGTATTTT. Its translation is CASSLGQGSTDTQYF.

The rearrangement links TRBV11-2 to TRBJ2-3, with 8 bases aligning to TRBD1. Germline CDR1 SGHAT, CDR2 FQNNGV. V dropped 6 bases and J dropped 4; count of bases not matched to a gene: 12. The CDR3 runs 16 residues. CDR3 region: CASSPHRGEVPDTQYF. The CDR3 bases are TGTGCCAGCAGTCCTCACAGGGGGGAAGTTCCAGATACGCAGTATTTT.

The V gene is TRBV5-4, the J gene TRBJ2-5; 8 nucleotides align to TRBD2. Trimming removed 3 bases from V and 0 bases from J; junction bases left unmatched: 7. The CDR3 covers 16 residues. Germline V lookup: CDR1 SGHNT, CDR2 YYREEE (reference sequence). CDR3: CASSSLFSGNQETQYF. The CDR3 region has the DNA TGTGCCAGCAGCTCCTTGTTTAGCGGGAACCAAGAGACCCAGTACTTC.

CDR3 in DNA: TGCGCCAGCAGCCCTCAGGGGCGAGAGACCCAGTACTTC. This encodes CASSPQGRETQYF. The chain links TRBV5-1 to TRBJ2-5; weak D call: TRBD1 (6 bases). V was cut by 4 bases and J by 4 bases, with 11 bases left in between. The CDR3 is made up of 13 amino acids. Germline CDR1 is SGHRS and CDR2 is YFSETQ. Looking up the rest from reference TRBV5-1 and TRBJ2-5 gives the full variable domain: KAGVTQTPRYLIKTRGQQVTLSCSPISGHRSVSWYQQTPGQGLQFLFEYFSETQRNKGNFPGRFSGRQFSNSRSEMNVSTLELGDSALYLCASSPQGRETQYFGPGTRLLVL.

The sample holds a few counts of this clone. The chain combines TRBV11-2 with TRBJ2-7; a weak D match, TRBD1 (5 bases). Trimming cost V 5 bases and J 3 bases, with 11 bases left between them. Per the germline V gene, CDR1 is SGHAT and CDR2 is FQNNGV. This CDR3 is 13 amino acids long. The CDR3 sequence: CASSRTNFYEQYF. CDR3 nucleotide sequence: TGTGCCAGCAGCCGGACAAACTTCTACGAGCAGTACTTC.

The rearrangement links TRBV18 to TRBJ1-1, with TRBD1 matching 8 bases. This CDR3 spans 14 amino acids. V shed 3 bases, J shed 5 bases, and the junction held 5 bases outside the gene matches. Germline V gene data show CDR1 as KGHSH and CDR2 as LQKENI. The CDR3 here is CASSPDRGETEAFF. The CDR3 DNA reads as TGTGCCAGCTCACCCGACAGGGGAGAGACTGAAGCTTTCTTT.

The chain is built from TRBV6-5 and TRBJ1-3; D call uncertain. V lost 6 bases and J lost 2, with 8 bases in between. The CDR3 is 13 residues long. Germline CDR1 and CDR2: MNHEY and SVGAGI. CDR3 in amino acids: CASRGGPGNTIYF. CDR3 sequence (DNA): TGTGCCAGCAGGGGAGGTCCTGGAAACACCATATATTTT.

The gene calls are TRBV19 and TRBJ2-3; D may be TRBD1 (6 bases). Germline V gene sequence: CDR1 LNHDA, CDR2 SQIVND (reference sequence). Trimming took off 8 bases at V and 6 bases at J, with 9 bases between the two ends. This CDR3 is built from 11 residues. The CDR3 region is CASHQGDTQYF. The CDR3 nucleotides are TGTGCCAGTCACCAGGGGGATACGCAGTATTTT. Looking up the rest from reference TRBV19 and TRBJ2-3 gives the full variable domain: DGGITQSPKYLFRKEGQNVTLSCEQNLNHDAMYWYRQDPGQGLRLIYYSQIVNDFQKGDIAEGYSVSREKKESFPLTVTSAQKNPTAFYLCASHQGDTQYFGPGTRLTVL.

The chain links TRBV25-1 to TRBJ1-2; D is ambiguous. In germline, CDR1 is MGHDK, CDR2 SYGVNS. V was clipped by 3 bases and J by 4 bases, with 15 bases between them. The CDR3 is 15 amino acids. The CDR3 DNA reads as TGTGCCAGCAGTGACGCCCCCCTAGAGGTCTATGGCTACACCTTC. As protein: CASSDAPLEVYGYTF.